This is a list of T cell receptor beta chains from one sample in a study of radiation and T cells in renal cell carcinoma. The table came from immunoSEQ multiplex PCR; TCRdb's copy has only in-frame clones and leaves some out. The sample consists of 140,000 to 150,000 clones, about 87% of them appearing once. The sequencing used blood, collected from a patient whose treatment included radiotherapy and nephrectomy. Receptor source: a woman in her 70s with renal cell carcinoma. CDR3s include the opening cysteine and the closing phenylalanine or tryptophan. Each record gives: J gene, D gene, V gene, clone size, CDR3 DNA, CDR3 protein. A D gene is named only where the DNA matches it firmly. The size of a clone is reported for some rows only, either as once, few or many, or as a class for expanded clones.

j_gene: TRBJ2-7
d_gene: .
v_gene: TRBV2
abundance: .
CDR3nt: TGTGCCAGCAGGAAGGGGGGGGCCTACGAGCAGTACTTC
CDR3aa: CASRKGGAYEQYF

j_gene: TRBJ2-6
d_gene: .
v_gene: TRBV19
abundance: .
CDR3nt: TGTGCCAGCCAAAAACATAGCTCTGGGGCCAACGTCCTGACTTTC
CDR3aa: CASQKHSSGANVLTF

j_gene: TRBJ2-2
d_gene: TRBD1
v_gene: TRBV19
abundance: once
CDR3nt: TGTGCCAGTAGGTCCAGGGGGCTTGCCGGGGAGCTGTTTTTT
CDR3aa: CASRSRGLAGELFF

j_gene: TRBJ1-2
d_gene: TRBD1
v_gene: TRBV30
abundance: .
CDR3nt: TGTGCCTGGAGGGGACAGGGAGAATTTGGCTACACCTTC
CDR3aa: CAWRGQGEFGYTF

j_gene: TRBJ2-3
d_gene: .
v_gene: TRBV4-1
abundance: .
CDR3nt: TGCGCCAGCAGCCAACTGGGACTCCGCACAGATACGCAGTATTTT
CDR3aa: CASSQLGLRTDTQYF

j_gene: TRBJ2-1
d_gene: .
v_gene: TRBV5-4
abundance: .
CDR3nt: TGTGCCAGCAGCCGTAAGACAGGGAGGTCCTACAATGAGCAGTTCTTC
CDR3aa: CASSRKTGRSYNEQFF

j_gene: TRBJ2-7
d_gene: .
v_gene: TRBV7-9
abundance: once
CDR3nt: TGTGCCAGCAGCTTAGGACAGCCGAATAGGCCCCACGAGCAGTACTTC
CDR3aa: CASSLGQPNRPHEQYF

j_gene: TRBJ2-1
d_gene: TRBD2
v_gene: TRBV7-2
abundance: .
CDR3nt: TGTGCCAGCAGCTTAGTCACTAGCGGGACGGGCTCTCATGAGCAGTTCTTC
CDR3aa: CASSLVTSGTGSHEQFF

j_gene: TRBJ2-5
d_gene: TRBD1
v_gene: TRBV5-4
abundance: .
CDR3nt: TGTGCCAGCAGCCTCCCGGGACAGGGAGAGACCCAGTACTTC
CDR3aa: CASSLPGQGETQYF

j_gene: TRBJ1-6
d_gene: .
v_gene: TRBV11-3
abundance: .
CDR3nt: TGTGCCAGCAGCTTAGATCGGGGACCGAGCTCCTATAATTCACCCCTCCACTTT
CDR3aa: CASSLDRGPSSYNSPLHF

j_gene: TRBJ2-1
d_gene: TRBD2
v_gene: TRBV7-9
abundance: .
CDR3nt: TGTGCCAGCAGCTTTCCGCGGGGGGGCCTAAGCTCCTACAATGAGCAGTTCTTC
CDR3aa: CASSFPRGGLSSYNEQFF

j_gene: TRBJ2-6
d_gene: TRBD1
v_gene: TRBV28
abundance: .
CDR3nt: TGTGCCAGCAGTCCGGGCGGACAGGGGGCTTTTGGGGCCAACGTCCTGACTTTC
CDR3aa: CASSPGGQGAFGANVLTF

j_gene: TRBJ2-3
d_gene: TRBD1
v_gene: TRBV7-6
abundance: .
CDR3nt: TGTGCCAGCAGCTTAGGCCAGGGGGCGTTCGGAACAGATACGCAGTATTTT
CDR3aa: CASSLGQGAFGTDTQYF

j_gene: TRBJ1-3
d_gene: .
v_gene: TRBV27
abundance: medium-sized
CDR3nt: TGTGCCAGCAGTGTAACAGGATCGGGAAACACCATATATTTT
CDR3aa: CASSVTGSGNTIYF

j_gene: TRBJ1-6
d_gene: TRBD1
v_gene: TRBV30
abundance: .
CDR3nt: TGTGCCTGGGGGGCAGGGGGTTCACCCCTCCACTTT
CDR3aa: CAWGAGGSPLHF

j_gene: TRBJ1-2
d_gene: .
v_gene: TRBV7-2
abundance: .
CDR3nt: TGTGCCAGCAGCTTAGAGGTTGGTGGCTACACCTTC
CDR3aa: CASSLEVGGYTF

j_gene: TRBJ1-3
d_gene: .
v_gene: TRBV6-5
abundance: .
CDR3nt: TGTGCCAGCAGTTACCAACCGGGGCCCCTCGGAAACACCATATATTTT
CDR3aa: CASSYQPGPLGNTIYF

j_gene: TRBJ2-1
d_gene: TRBD2
v_gene: TRBV2
abundance: .
CDR3nt: TGTGCCAGCAGGGGGACTAGCGGGGTATACAATGAGCAGTTCTTC
CDR3aa: CASRGTSGVYNEQFF

j_gene: TRBJ1-2
d_gene: .
v_gene: TRBV19
abundance: .
CDR3nt: TGTGCCAGTAGTATAGAAGGAGGGGACTATGGCTACACCTTC
CDR3aa: CASSIEGGDYGYTF

j_gene: TRBJ1-1
d_gene: .
v_gene: TRBV10-3
abundance: .
CDR3nt: TGTGCCATCAGTGACCGGACGGGGCAGGAAGCTTTCTTT
CDR3aa: CAISDRTGQEAFF

j_gene: TRBJ1-2
d_gene: TRBD1
v_gene: TRBV19
abundance: .
CDR3nt: TGTGCCAGTAGTATAAGAGGACAGGACTATGGCTACACCTTC
CDR3aa: CASSIRGQDYGYTF

j_gene: TRBJ2-3
d_gene: TRBD2
v_gene: TRBV27
abundance: .
CDR3nt: TGTGCCAGCAGTAGAAACAGCGGGATTACTAGCACAGATACGCAGTATTTT
CDR3aa: CASSRNSGITSTDTQYF

j_gene: TRBJ1-2
d_gene: .
v_gene: TRBV10-3
abundance: .
CDR3nt: TGTGCCATCAGTGAGCGTCCATTCTATGGCTACACCTTC
CDR3aa: CAISERPFYGYTF

j_gene: TRBJ2-2
d_gene: .
v_gene: TRBV1
abundance: .
CDR3nt: TGCACCAGCAGCCGATCTACGGGGGGTTGTCCCGGGGAGCTGTTTTTT
CDR3aa: CTSSRSTGGCPGELFF

j_gene: TRBJ2-7
d_gene: .
v_gene: TRBV30
abundance: .
CDR3nt: TGTGCCTGGGGGACCGGATCGACCTACGAGCAGTACTTC
CDR3aa: CAWGTGSTYEQYF

j_gene: TRBJ1-5
d_gene: .
v_gene: TRBV5-5
abundance: .
CDR3nt: TGTGCCAGCAGCGGAGGGTCTCTTGGAGGCAATCAGCCCCAGCATTTT
CDR3aa: CASSGGSLGGNQPQHF

j_gene: TRBJ1-1
d_gene: TRBD1
v_gene: TRBV4-2
abundance: .
CDR3nt: TGTGCCAGCAGCCGTAACAGGGGAACCACTGAAGCTTTCTTT
CDR3aa: CASSRNRGTTEAFF

j_gene: TRBJ1-2
d_gene: TRBD1
v_gene: TRBV28
abundance: .
CDR3nt: TGTGCCAGTTCCCCAGGGGGCGCGAGTCTCTACTATGGCTACACCTTC
CDR3aa: CASSPGGASLYYGYTF

j_gene: TRBJ2-2
d_gene: .
v_gene: TRBV9
abundance: few
CDR3nt: TGTGCCAGCACCCGGGGGAGGTACACCGGGGAGCTGTTTTTT
CDR3aa: CASTRGRYTGELFF

j_gene: TRBJ2-1
d_gene: .
v_gene: TRBV9
abundance: .
CDR3nt: TGTGCCAGCAGCGGAAACCGGGGGCCCGCCTACAATGAGCAGTTCTTC
CDR3aa: CASSGNRGPAYNEQFF

j_gene: TRBJ2-2
d_gene: TRBD2
v_gene: TRBV10-3
abundance: .
CDR3nt: TGTGCCATCTTGGGCCGGGAGGGCACCGGGGAGCTGTTTTTT
CDR3aa: CAILGREGTGELFF

j_gene: TRBJ1-5
d_gene: .
v_gene: TRBV30
abundance: .
CDR3nt: TGTGCCTTTACTCTTCAGGGGTTTAGCAATCAGCCCCAGCATTTT
CDR3aa: CAFTLQGFSNQPQHF

j_gene: TRBJ2-3
d_gene: .
v_gene: TRBV28
abundance: .
CDR3nt: TGTGCCAGCGGCGGGCGCACAGATACGCAGTATTTT
CDR3aa: CASGGRTDTQYF

j_gene: TRBJ2-7
d_gene: .
v_gene: TRBV7-8
abundance: .
CDR3nt: TGTGCCAGCAGCTTACTCCCCGCCGGGCCCTTTCACTACGAGCAGTACTTC
CDR3aa: CASSLLPAGPFHYEQYF

j_gene: TRBJ2-7
d_gene: .
v_gene: TRBV9
abundance: few
CDR3nt: TGTGCCAGCAGCGCCCGACGAAACGAGCAGTACTTC
CDR3aa: CASSARRNEQYF

j_gene: TRBJ1-3
d_gene: TRBD1
v_gene: TRBV5-1
abundance: .
CDR3nt: TGCGCCAGCAGCTTCGGACAGGGGAACACCATATATTTT
CDR3aa: CASSFGQGNTIYF

j_gene: TRBJ2-1
d_gene: .
v_gene: TRBV12-5
abundance: .
CDR3nt: TGTGCTAGTGGTTTGGGCCCGGGACATGGGTTGAATGAGCAGTTCTTC
CDR3aa: CASGLGPGHGLNEQFF

j_gene: TRBJ2-7
d_gene: TRBD2
v_gene: TRBV14
abundance: .
CDR3nt: TGTGCCAGCAGCCAATCCGGGGGGTGGTCCTACGAGCAGTACTTC
CDR3aa: CASSQSGGWSYEQYF

j_gene: TRBJ2-7
d_gene: .
v_gene: TRBV30
abundance: .
CDR3nt: TGTGCCTGGAGTCCGGGGTCCCCCCTCTACGAGCAGTACTTC
CDR3aa: CAWSPGSPLYEQYF

j_gene: TRBJ2-1
d_gene: TRBD2
v_gene: TRBV29-1
abundance: few
CDR3nt: TGCAGCGTTGGGCCTAGCGGGGCTATTAACAATGAGCAGTTCTTC
CDR3aa: CSVGPSGAINNEQFF

j_gene: TRBJ1-5
d_gene: .
v_gene: TRBV6-5
abundance: .
CDR3nt: TGTGCCAGCGGACCAGTGTCACCCCAGCATTTT
CDR3aa: CASGPVSPQHF

j_gene: TRBJ1-6
d_gene: .
v_gene: TRBV4-1
abundance: .
CDR3nt: TGCGCCAGCAGCGCAGGCCCAAGCTCCTATAATTCACCCCTCCACTTT
CDR3aa: CASSAGPSSYNSPLHF

j_gene: TRBJ2-7
d_gene: .
v_gene: TRBV27
abundance: .
CDR3nt: TGTGCCAGCAGTTCCTTGGACTCGAGCTCCTACGAGCAGTACTTC
CDR3aa: CASSSLDSSSYEQYF

j_gene: TRBJ1-1
d_gene: .
v_gene: TRBV4-3
abundance: .
CDR3nt: TGCGCCAGCAGCCAAGCTCACCTGGTCAACACTGAAGCTTTCTTT
CDR3aa: CASSQAHLVNTEAFF

j_gene: TRBJ2-3
d_gene: TRBD1
v_gene: TRBV6-5
abundance: once
CDR3nt: TGTGCCAGCAGTTACGAAACAGGGGGTTGGGATACGCAGTATTTT
CDR3aa: CASSYETGGWDTQYF

j_gene: TRBJ2-6
d_gene: .
v_gene: TRBV2
abundance: few
CDR3nt: TGTGCCAGCAGCAGCAGGGTCTCCGGGGCCAACGTCCTGACTTTC
CDR3aa: CASSSRVSGANVLTF

j_gene: TRBJ2-5
d_gene: .
v_gene: TRBV11-2
abundance: .
CDR3nt: TGTGCCAGCAGCCCCCGAGCTGCCTCTCAAGAGACCCAGTACTTC
CDR3aa: CASSPRAASQETQYF

j_gene: TRBJ1-1
d_gene: .
v_gene: TRBV10-2
abundance: .
CDR3nt: TGCGCCAGCAGTGACGGACAGATAAACACTGAAGCTTTCTTT
CDR3aa: CASSDGQINTEAFF

j_gene: TRBJ1-3
d_gene: .
v_gene: TRBV9
abundance: .
CDR3nt: TGTGCCAGCAGCGTAGGAGACACCAAATTTGGAAACACCATATATTTT
CDR3aa: CASSVGDTKFGNTIYF

j_gene: TRBJ2-2
d_gene: TRBD1
v_gene: TRBV28
abundance: .
CDR3nt: TGTGCCTCGGCCGGGACAGGGTTCACCGGGGAGCTGTTTTTT
CDR3aa: CASAGTGFTGELFF

j_gene: TRBJ2-1
d_gene: TRBD1
v_gene: TRBV5-1
abundance: .
CDR3nt: TGCGCCAGCAGCCATGGACAGGGTCTGGGTGAGCAGTTCTTC
CDR3aa: CASSHGQGLGEQFF